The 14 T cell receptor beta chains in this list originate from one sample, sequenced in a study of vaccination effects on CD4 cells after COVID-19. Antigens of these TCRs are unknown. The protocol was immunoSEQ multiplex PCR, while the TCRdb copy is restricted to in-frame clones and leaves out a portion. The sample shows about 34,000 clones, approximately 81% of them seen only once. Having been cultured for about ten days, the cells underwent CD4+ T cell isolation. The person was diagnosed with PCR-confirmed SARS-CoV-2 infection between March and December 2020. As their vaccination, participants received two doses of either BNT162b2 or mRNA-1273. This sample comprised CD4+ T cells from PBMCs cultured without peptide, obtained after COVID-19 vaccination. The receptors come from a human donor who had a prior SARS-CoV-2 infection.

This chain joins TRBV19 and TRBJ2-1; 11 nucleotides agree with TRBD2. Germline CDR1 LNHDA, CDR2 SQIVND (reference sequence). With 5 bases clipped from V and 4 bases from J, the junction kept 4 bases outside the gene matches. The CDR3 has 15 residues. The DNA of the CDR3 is TGTGCCAGTAGTTTATGGACTAGCGGGTACAATGAGCAGTTCTTC. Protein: CASSLWTSGYNEQFF.

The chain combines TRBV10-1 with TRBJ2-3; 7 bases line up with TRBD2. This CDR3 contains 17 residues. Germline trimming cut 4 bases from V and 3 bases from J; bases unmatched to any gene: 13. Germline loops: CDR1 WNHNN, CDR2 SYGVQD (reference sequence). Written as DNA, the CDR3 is TGCGCCAGCAGTGGTGGGAGGGCCGTTGGAGGGACAGATACGCAGTATTTT. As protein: CASSGGRAVGGTDTQYF.

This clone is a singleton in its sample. The CDR3 sequence: CASSPDNYNEQFF. CDR3 DNA sequence: TGTGCCAGCTCACCGGATAATTACAATGAGCAGTTCTTC. This chain joins TRBV18 and TRBJ2-1; D ambiguous. The V end was cut by 3 bases, the J end by 4 bases, with 7 bases between. The V gene's germline CDR1 is KGHSH and CDR2 LQKENI. This CDR3 spans 13 amino acids.

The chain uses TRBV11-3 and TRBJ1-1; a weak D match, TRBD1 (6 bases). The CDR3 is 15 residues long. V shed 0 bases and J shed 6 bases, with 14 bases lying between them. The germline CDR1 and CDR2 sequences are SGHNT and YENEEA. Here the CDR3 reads CASSLEGGGLAEAFF. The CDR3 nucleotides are TGTGCCAGCAGCTTAGAGGGTGGGGGGCTCGCTGAAGCTTTCTTT.

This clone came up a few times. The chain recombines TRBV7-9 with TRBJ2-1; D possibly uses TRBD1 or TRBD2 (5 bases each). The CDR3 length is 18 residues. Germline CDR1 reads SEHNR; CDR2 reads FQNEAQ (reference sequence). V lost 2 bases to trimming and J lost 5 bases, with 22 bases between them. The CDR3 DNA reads TGTGCCAGCAGCTTAACTGGAGAGGGGAAGCGGATTAACAATGAGCAGTTCTTC. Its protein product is CASSLTGEGKRINNEQFF.

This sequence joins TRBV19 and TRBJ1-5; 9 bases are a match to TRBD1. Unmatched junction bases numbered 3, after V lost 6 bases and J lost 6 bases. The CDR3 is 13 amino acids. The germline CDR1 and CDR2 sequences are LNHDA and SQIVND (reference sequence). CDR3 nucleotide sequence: TGTGCCAGTAGGCTGACAGGGGGTCAGCCCCAGCATTTT. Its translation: CASRLTGGQPQHF.

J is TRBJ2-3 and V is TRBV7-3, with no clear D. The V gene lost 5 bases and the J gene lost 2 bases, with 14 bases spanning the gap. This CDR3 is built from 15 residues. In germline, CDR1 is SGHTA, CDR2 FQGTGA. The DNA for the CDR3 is TGTGCCAGCAGCGACGGGCTAGAACCCACAGATACGCAGTATTTT. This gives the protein CASSDGLEPTDTQYF.

CDR3 in DNA: TGTGCCATCAGTATAAAAGGGGATACGCAGTATTTT. It specifies CAISIKGDTQYF. The chain carries TRBV10-3 and TRBJ2-3; D unresolved. The CDR3 is made up of 12 amino acids. With 5 bases removed from V and 6 bases from J, the gap between germline ends came to 9 bases. Germline CDR1 reads ENHRY; CDR2 reads SYGVKD.

CDR3 sequence: CASSPLGTRTNTGELFF. The CDR3 DNA is TGTGCCAGCAGCCCCCTAGGGACTCGGACGAACACCGGGGAGCTGTTTTTT. The rearrangement links TRBV4-2 to TRBJ2-2; perhaps TRBD2 as D (6 bases). The germline gives CDR1 LGHNA, CDR2 YNFKEQ. This CDR3 has 17 residues. Trimming removed 4 bases from V and 0 bases from J, with 15 bases in between.

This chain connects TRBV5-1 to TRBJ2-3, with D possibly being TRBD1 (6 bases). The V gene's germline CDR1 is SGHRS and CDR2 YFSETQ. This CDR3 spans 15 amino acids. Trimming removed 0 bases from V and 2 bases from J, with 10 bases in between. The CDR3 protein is CASSLATGYTDTQYF. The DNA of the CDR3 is TGCGCCAGCAGCTTGGCCACAGGGTACACAGATACGCAGTATTTT.

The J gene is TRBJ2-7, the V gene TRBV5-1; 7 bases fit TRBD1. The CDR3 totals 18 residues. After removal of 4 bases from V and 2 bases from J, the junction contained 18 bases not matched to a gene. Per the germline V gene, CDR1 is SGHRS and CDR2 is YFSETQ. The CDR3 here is CASSIGLNRGLGTYEQYF. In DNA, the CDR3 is TGCGCCAGCAGCATAGGACTTAACAGGGGCCTCGGAACCTACGAGCAGTACTTC.

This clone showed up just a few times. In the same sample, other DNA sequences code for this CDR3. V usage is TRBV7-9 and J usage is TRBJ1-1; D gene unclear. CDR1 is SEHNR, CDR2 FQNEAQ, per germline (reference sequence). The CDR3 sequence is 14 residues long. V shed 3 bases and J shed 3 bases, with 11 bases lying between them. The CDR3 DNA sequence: TGTGCCAGCAGCTTTGGGGTTGGGTACACTGAAGCTTTCTTT. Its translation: CASSFGVGYTEAFF. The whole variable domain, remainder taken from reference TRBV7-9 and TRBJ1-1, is DTGVSQNPRHKITKRGQNVTFRCDPISEHNRLYWYRQTLGQGPEFLTYFQNEAQLEKSRLLSDRFSAERPKGSFSTLEIQRTEQGDSAMYLCASSFGVGYTEAFFGQGTRLTVV.

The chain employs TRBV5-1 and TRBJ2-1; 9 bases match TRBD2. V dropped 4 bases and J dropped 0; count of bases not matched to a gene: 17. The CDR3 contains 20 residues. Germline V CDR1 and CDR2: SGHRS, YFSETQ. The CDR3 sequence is CASSLPPGTSLSSSYNEQFF. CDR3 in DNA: TGCGCCAGCAGCCTACCACCAGGGACTAGCCTCTCCTCCTCCTACAATGAGCAGTTCTTC.

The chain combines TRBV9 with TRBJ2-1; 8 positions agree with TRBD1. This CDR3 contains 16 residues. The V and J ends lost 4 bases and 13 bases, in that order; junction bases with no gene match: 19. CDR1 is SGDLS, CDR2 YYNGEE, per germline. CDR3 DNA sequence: TGTGCCAGCAGCCCCACCCTTAACAGGGGGGACCTTCCCCAGTTCTTC. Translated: CASSPTLNRGDLPQFF.